This T cell receptor (beta chain) comes out of a study of blood T cell repertoires in COVID-19. This CDR3 contains 18 residues. V lost 4 bases and J 0 bases, leaving 17 bases between the germline ends. Germline CDR1 SGHRS, CDR2 YFSETQ. Generated by immunoSEQ multiplex PCR, the TCRdb table keeps only in-frame clones and is missing some. Among about 410,000 clones listed, roughly 85% were seen once. Only one count was recorded for this clone. The chain recombines TRBV5-1 with TRBJ2-6, with unresolved D. The clonotype originates from a woman aged 30 to 39 with active or convalescent COVID-19. The sequencing sample was made of peripheral blood. The DNA of the CDR3 is TGCGCCAGCAGCGCTCTGCGGAGCCCTCCCTCTGGGGCCAACGTCCTGACTTTC. Residues: CASSALRSPPSGANVLTF.